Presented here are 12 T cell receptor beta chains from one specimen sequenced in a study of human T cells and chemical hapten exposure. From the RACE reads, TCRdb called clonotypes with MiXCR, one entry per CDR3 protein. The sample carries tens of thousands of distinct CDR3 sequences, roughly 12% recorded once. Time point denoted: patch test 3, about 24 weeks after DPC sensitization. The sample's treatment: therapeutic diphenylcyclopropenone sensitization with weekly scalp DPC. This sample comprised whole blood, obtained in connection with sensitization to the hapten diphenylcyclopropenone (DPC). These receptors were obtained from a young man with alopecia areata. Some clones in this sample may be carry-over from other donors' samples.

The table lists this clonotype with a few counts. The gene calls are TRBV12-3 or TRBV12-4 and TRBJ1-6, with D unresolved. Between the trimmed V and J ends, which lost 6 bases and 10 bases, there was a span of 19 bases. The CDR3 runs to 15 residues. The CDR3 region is CASRPSAVAGSPLHF. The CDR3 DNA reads TGTGCCAGCAGGCCCTCGGCGGTGGCCGGGTCACCCCTCCACTTT.

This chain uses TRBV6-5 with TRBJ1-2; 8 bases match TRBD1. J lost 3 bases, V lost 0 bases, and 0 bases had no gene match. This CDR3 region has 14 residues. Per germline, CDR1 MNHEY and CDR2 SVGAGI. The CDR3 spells CASSYSDRDYGYTF. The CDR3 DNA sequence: TGTGCCAGCAGTTACTCGGACAGGGACTATGGCTACACCTTC.

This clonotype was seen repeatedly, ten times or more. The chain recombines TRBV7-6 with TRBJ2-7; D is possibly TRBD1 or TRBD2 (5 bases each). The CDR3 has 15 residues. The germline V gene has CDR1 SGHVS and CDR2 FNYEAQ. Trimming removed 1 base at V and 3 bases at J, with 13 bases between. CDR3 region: CASSLDKGTNYEQYF. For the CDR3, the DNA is TGTGCCAGCAGCTTAGATAAGGGGACGAACTACGAGCAGTACTTC.

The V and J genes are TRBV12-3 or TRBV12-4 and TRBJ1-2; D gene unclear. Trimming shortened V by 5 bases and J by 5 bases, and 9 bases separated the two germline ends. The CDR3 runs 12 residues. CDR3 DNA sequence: TGTGCCAGCAGTCAGCTTGGGTATGGCTACACCTTC. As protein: CASSQLGYGYTF.

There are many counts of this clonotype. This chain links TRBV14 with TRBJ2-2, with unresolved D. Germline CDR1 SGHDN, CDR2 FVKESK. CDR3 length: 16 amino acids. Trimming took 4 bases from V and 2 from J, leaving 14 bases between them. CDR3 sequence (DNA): TGTGCCAGCAGCCCCTCCCAAGCACGAAACACCGGGGAGCTGTTTTTT. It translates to CASSPSQARNTGELFF.

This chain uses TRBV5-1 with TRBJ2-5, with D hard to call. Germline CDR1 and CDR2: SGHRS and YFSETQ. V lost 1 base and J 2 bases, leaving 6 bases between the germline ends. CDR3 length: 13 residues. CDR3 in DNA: TGCGCCAGCAGCTTGCTGGGGCAAGAGACCCAGTACTTC. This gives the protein CASSLLGQETQYF.

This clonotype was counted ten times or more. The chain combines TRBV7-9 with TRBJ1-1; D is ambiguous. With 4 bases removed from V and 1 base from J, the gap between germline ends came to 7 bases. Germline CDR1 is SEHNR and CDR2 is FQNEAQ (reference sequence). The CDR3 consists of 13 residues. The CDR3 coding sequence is TGTGCCAGCAGCTACCCCCAGAACACTGAAGCTTTCTTT. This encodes CASSYPQNTEAFF.

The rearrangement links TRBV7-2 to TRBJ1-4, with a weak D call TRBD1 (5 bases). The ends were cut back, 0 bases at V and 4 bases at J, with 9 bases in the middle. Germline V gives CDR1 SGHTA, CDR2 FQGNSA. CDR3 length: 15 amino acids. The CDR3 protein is CASSLARGFNEKLFF. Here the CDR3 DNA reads TGTGCCAGCAGCTTAGCGCGGGGGTTTAATGAAAAACTGTTTTTT. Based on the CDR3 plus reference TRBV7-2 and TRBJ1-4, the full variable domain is GAGVSQSPSNKVTEKGKDVELRCDPISGHTALYWYRQSLGQGLEFLIYFQGNSAPDKSGLPSDRFSAERTGGSVSTLTIQRTQQEDSAVYLCASSLARGFNEKLFFGSGTQLSVL.

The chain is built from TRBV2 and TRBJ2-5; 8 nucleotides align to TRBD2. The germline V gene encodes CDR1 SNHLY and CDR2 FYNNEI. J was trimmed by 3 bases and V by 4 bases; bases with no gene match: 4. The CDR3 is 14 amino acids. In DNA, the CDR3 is TGTGCCAGCAGTGGTGGCGGGGGGAAAGAGACCCAGTACTTC. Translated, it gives CASSGGGGKETQYF.

The CDR3 DNA is TGTGCCACCAGTGGCGCGAGGGAGATGATGAAGTACTTC. The encoded protein is CATSGAREMMKYF. The chain couples TRBV24-1 to TRBJ2-7, with TRBD2 as a possible D gene (5 bases). The CDR3 totals 13 residues. V shed 5 bases and J shed 11 bases, with 18 bases lying between them. CDR1 and CDR2 from the germline V gene are KGHDR and SFDVKD.

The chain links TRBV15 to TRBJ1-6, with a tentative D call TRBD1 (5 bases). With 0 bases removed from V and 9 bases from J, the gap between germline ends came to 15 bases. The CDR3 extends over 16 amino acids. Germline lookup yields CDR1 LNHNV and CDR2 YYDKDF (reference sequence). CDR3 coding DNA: TGTGCCACCAGCAGAGACTACCCTCGCGGGGGTTCACCCCTCCACTTT. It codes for CATSRDYPRGGSPLHF.

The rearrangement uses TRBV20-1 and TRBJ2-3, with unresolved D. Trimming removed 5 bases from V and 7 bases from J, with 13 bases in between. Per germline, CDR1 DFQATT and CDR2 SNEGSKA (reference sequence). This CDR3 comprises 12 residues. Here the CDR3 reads CSAFGRRYTQYF. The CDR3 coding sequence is TGCAGTGCTTTTGGTAGAAGATATACGCAGTATTTT.